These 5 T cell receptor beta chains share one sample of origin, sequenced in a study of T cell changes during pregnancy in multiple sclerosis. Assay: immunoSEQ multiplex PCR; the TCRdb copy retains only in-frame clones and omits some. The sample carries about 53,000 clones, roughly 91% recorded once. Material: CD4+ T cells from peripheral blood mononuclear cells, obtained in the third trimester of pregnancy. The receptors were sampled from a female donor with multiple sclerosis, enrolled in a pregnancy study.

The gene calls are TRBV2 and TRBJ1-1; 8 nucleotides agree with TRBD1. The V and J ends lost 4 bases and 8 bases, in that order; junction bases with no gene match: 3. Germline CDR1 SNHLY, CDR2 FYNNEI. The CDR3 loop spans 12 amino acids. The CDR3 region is CASSGQGMEAFF. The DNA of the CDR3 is TGTGCCAGCAGTGGACAGGGGATGGAAGCTTTCTTT.

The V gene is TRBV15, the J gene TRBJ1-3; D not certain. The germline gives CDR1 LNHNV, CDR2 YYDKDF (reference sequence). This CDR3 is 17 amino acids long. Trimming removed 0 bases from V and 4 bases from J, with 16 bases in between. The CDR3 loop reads CATSRDRGEPWGNTIYF. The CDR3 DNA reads TGTGCCACCAGCAGAGATCGTGGGGAGCCCTGGGGAAACACCATATATTTT.

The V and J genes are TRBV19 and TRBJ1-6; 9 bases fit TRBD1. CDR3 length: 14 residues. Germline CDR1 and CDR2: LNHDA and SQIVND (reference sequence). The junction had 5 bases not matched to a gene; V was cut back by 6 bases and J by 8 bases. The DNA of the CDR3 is TGTGCCAGTAGCGAGACAGGGGGTGATTCACCCCTCCACTTT. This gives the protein CASSETGGDSPLHF.

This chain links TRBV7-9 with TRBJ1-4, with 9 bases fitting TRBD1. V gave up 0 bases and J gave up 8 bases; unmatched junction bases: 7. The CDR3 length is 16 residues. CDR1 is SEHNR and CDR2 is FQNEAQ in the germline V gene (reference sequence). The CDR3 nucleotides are TGTGCCAGCAGCTTAGCGCTGGGACAGGGTGGAGAAAAACTGTTTTTT. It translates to CASSLALGQGGEKLFF.

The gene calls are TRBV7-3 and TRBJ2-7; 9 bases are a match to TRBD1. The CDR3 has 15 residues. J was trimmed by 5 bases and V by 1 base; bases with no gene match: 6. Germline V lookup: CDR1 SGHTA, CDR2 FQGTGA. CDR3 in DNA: TGTGCCAGCAGCTTAATAGGGACAGGGTCCCACGAGCAGTACTTC. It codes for CASSLIGTGSHEQYF.